What follows describes a single T cell receptor beta chain. The PCR ran on 60 Vbeta and 13 Jbeta primers. Produced via immunoSEQ multiplex PCR; TCRdb's table is partial and in-frame only. This sample yields around 300,000 clones, of which more than 55% are seen a single time; approximately 2.1% belongs to the top ten. The record originates from a study of cytomegalovirus exposure and HLA in healthy donors. The V end was cut by 3 bases, the J end by 5 bases, with 13 bases between. CDR1 and CDR2 (germline): MGHDK, SYGVNS. The CDR3 contains 15 residues. The gene calls are TRBV25-1 and TRBJ2-2; the D is unclear. The TCR originated in a female donor in good health and CMV-seronegative. The specimen sequenced was PBMCs. In nucleotides, the CDR3 is TGTGCCAGCAGTGATTCCTCGACGGGTACCGGGGAGCTGTTTTTT. Translation gives CASSDSSTGTGELFF.